Presented here are 30 T cell receptor beta chains from one specimen sequenced in a study of blood T cell repertoires in COVID-19. Here immunoSEQ multiplex PCR was the method, and the copy in TCRdb shows in-frame clones only, minus some. The sample contains 250,000 or so clones, 86% of which appear only once. Sequenced sample: PBMCs or T cells enriched from blood (not recorded which). The receptors here all came from a young woman who had recovered from COVID-19.

The chain uses TRBV11-3 and TRBJ2-7; TRBD2 is a possible D gene (5 bases). The germline gives CDR1 SGHNT, CDR2 YENEEA. The V end was cut by 5 bases, the J end by 7 bases, with 15 bases between. The CDR3 is 13 residues long. CDR3 loop: CASSPPGKGEQYF. DNA of the CDR3: TGTGCCAGCAGCCCACCGGGAAAAGGTGAGCAGTACTTC.

The chain is built from TRBV6-2 or TRBV6-3 and TRBJ2-5; tentatively, D is TRBD1 (6 bases). Germline V gives CDR1 MNHEY, CDR2 SVGEGT. The CDR3 spans 16 residues. Between the trimmed V and J ends, which lost 4 bases and 2 bases, there was a span of 17 bases. CDR3 sequence: CASSSGDRQVQETQYF. CDR3 in DNA: TGTGCCAGCAGTTCCGGAGACAGACAGGTACAAGAGACCCAGTACTTC.

V and J are TRBV5-5 and TRBJ1-2; D is unresolved. The CDR3 contains 13 residues. Germline-derived CDR1 and CDR2 are SGHKS and YYEKEE (reference sequence). V lost 3 bases and J lost 4, with 10 bases in between. The CDR3 bases are TGTGCCAGCAGCTCCCGGGGTGGCTATGGCTACACCTTC. The encoded protein is CASSSRGGYGYTF.

The chain carries TRBV7-6 and TRBJ1-4; no clear D gene. Germline CDR1 is SGHVS and CDR2 is FNYEAQ. The CDR3 is made up of 16 amino acids. V shed 5 bases and J shed 6 bases, with 19 bases lying between them. The CDR3 protein is CASSPLSRSRDEKLFF. In DNA form, the CDR3 reads TGTGCCAGCAGCCCCCTGAGTCGTTCCCGGGATGAAAAACTGTTTTTT.

The chain joins TRBV12-3 or TRBV12-4 to TRBJ1-5; 8 bases are a match to TRBD1. The CDR3 contains 13 residues. After removal of 5 bases from V and 10 bases from J, the junction contained 7 bases not matched to a gene. The CDR3 DNA follows: TGTGCCAGCAGTCCTGGACAGGGATTACCCCAGCATTTT. Amino acids: CASSPGQGLPQHF.

V is TRBV9 and J is TRBJ2-1, with D perhaps TRBD2 (5 bases). V shed 3 bases and J shed 2 bases, with 15 bases lying between them. The CDR3 loop spans 16 amino acids. Germline V CDR1 and CDR2: SGDLS, YYNGEE. Written as DNA, the CDR3 is TGTGCCAGCAGCGCAAGAAGCGGCCCCACCTACAATGAGCAGTTCTTC. Translated: CASSARSGPTYNEQFF.

This clone was picked up one time. The chain is built from TRBV2 and TRBJ2-7, with 7 bases matching TRBD2. This CDR3 is 14 amino acids long. Germline lookup yields CDR1 SNHLY and CDR2 FYNNEI. The junction had 12 bases not matched to a gene; V was cut back by 7 bases and J by 6 bases. The CDR3 region is CASNVIAGVSEQYF. CDR3 coding DNA: TGTGCCAGCAATGTCATCGCGGGAGTCTCCGAGCAGTACTTC.

The chain combines TRBV24-1 with TRBJ1-2; the match to TRBD1 covers 7 bases. After removal of 3 bases from V and 0 bases from J, the junction contained 15 bases not matched to a gene. CDR3 length equals 19 residues. Per germline, CDR1 KGHDR and CDR2 SFDVKD. The CDR3, as DNA: TGTGCCACCAGTGATCCAGGGCGGGACAGTCCAAGACCTAACTATGGCTACACCTTC. Translation gives CATSDPGRDSPRPNYGYTF.

The V and J genes are TRBV4-1 and TRBJ2-3, with D possibly TRBD2 on 5 matching bases. V was clipped by 3 bases and J by 3 bases, with 13 bases between them. Germline V gene lookup returns CDR1 MGHRA and CDR2 YSYEKL. The CDR3 runs 15 residues. CDR3 coding DNA: TGCGCCAGCAGCCATGCTGAGCGGTTAACAGATACGCAGTATTTT. Its protein is CASSHAERLTDTQYF.

V and J are TRBV2 and TRBJ2-7; 9 bases are shared with TRBD2. Germline lookup yields CDR1 SNHLY and CDR2 FYNNEI. V shed 3 bases and J 4 bases; nucleotides not matched to a gene: 10. The CDR3 runs 16 residues. CDR3 DNA: TGTGCCAGCAGTGAGGCCCTAGCGGGGCGGTGGTACGAGCAGTACTTC. As protein: CASSEALAGRWYEQYF.

The rearrangement joins TRBV4-1 to TRBJ1-5; possibly TRBD1 for D (6 bases). The CDR3 has 15 residues. Germline V gene lookup returns CDR1 MGHRA and CDR2 YSYEKL. Trimming removed 4 bases at V and 7 bases at J, with 17 bases between. The CDR3 DNA sequence: TGCGCCAGCAGCCCGGGACAAGACTCTAAACAGCCCCAGCATTTT. It translates to CASSPGQDSKQPQHF.

J is TRBJ1-3 and V is TRBV3-1 (or the pseudogene TRBV3-2), with 7 bases identical to TRBD1. The CDR3 has 17 residues. From germline, CDR1 is LGHDT and CDR2 YNNKEL (reference sequence). Germline trimming cut 1 base from V and 0 bases from J; bases unmatched to any gene: 6. As DNA, the CDR3 is TGTGCCAGCAGCCAAGGGTGGGACAGACTCTCTGGAAACACCATATATTTT. It encodes CASSQGWDRLSGNTIYF.

This chain joins TRBV11-2 and TRBJ2-7, with D unresolved. CDR3 length: 15 amino acids. The germline V gene has CDR1 SGHAT and CDR2 FQNNGV. The V end was cut by 1 base, the J end by 3 bases, with 13 bases between. The CDR3 reads CASSLVREPLYEQYF. DNA of the CDR3: TGTGCCAGCAGCTTAGTCCGCGAGCCGCTCTACGAGCAGTACTTC.

J is TRBJ1-1 and V is TRBV7-2, with a possible D match to TRBD1 (6 bases). The germline gives CDR1 SGHTA, CDR2 FQGNSA. V dropped 5 bases and J dropped 6 bases, with 19 bases sitting between them. This CDR3 has 15 residues. CDR3 in DNA: TGTGCCAGCAGCCAACAGGGAGGGCGACACCCTGAAGCTTTCTTT. It is translated as CASSQQGGRHPEAFF.

The chain is built from TRBV29-1 and TRBJ1-1; D perhaps matches TRBD1 (5 bases). In germline, CDR1 is SQVTM, CDR2 ANQGSEA. Trimming took 3 bases from V and 6 from J, leaving 11 bases between them. This CDR3 is built from 12 residues. The CDR3 nucleotides are TGCAGCGTTGACAGGGAAGGGGCTGAAGCTTTCTTT. This codes for CSVDREGAEAFF.

The chain is built from TRBV30 and TRBJ2-7, with TRBD1 matching 9 bases. After removal of 0 bases from V and 5 bases from J, the junction contained 2 bases not matched to a gene. CDR3 length: 13 residues. Germline lookup yields CDR1 GTSNPN and CDR2 SVGIG (reference sequence). Written as DNA, the CDR3 is TGTGCCTGGAGTGTAGGGACAGGGAACGAGCAGTACTTC. This codes for CAWSVGTGNEQYF.

V is TRBV4-3 and J is TRBJ2-3; 10 bases agree with TRBD2. CDR3 length: 16 amino acids. Germline-derived CDR1 and CDR2 are LGHNA and YSLEER. V shed 0 bases and J 7 bases; nucleotides not matched to a gene: 7. DNA of the CDR3: TGCGCCAGCAGCCAAGATCCGAGCGGGGGGGCCAATACGCAGTATTTT. Amino acid sequence: CASSQDPSGGANTQYF.

The chain couples TRBV15 to TRBJ2-5, with D tentatively TRBD1 (6 bases). CDR3 length: 14 residues. V gave up 5 bases and J gave up 2 bases, with 12 bases separating them. CDR1 is LNHNV, CDR2 YYDKDF, per germline (reference sequence). The CDR3 spells CATSGGGGQETQYF. As DNA, the CDR3 is TGTGCCACCAGCGGGGGCGGAGGACAAGAGACCCAGTACTTC.

The rearrangement uses TRBV5-1 and TRBJ2-1; D is possibly TRBD1 (6 bases). Germline CDR1 and CDR2: SGHRS and YFSETQ. With 0 bases removed from V and 3 bases from J, the gap between germline ends came to 10 bases. This CDR3 is built from 15 residues. In DNA, the CDR3 is TGCGCCAGCAGCTTGGCAGGGGACCTCTACAATGAGCAGTTCTTC. Its protein is CASSLAGDLYNEQFF.

The chain uses TRBV11-2 and TRBJ1-1, with 9 nucleotides matching TRBD1. The CDR3 is 15 amino acids. J lost 3 bases, V lost 3 bases, and 5 bases had no gene match. Per germline, CDR1 SGHAT and CDR2 FQNNGV. CDR3 DNA: TGTGCCAGCAGCTTGTGGGGGACAGGGTACACTGAAGCTTTCTTT. Residues: CASSLWGTGYTEAFF.

This clone was recorded only once. V is TRBV27 and J is TRBJ2-1; D is undetermined. CDR1 and CDR2 (germline): MNHEY, SMNVEV (reference sequence). Deletions cut 3 bases from V and 9 bases from J, with 15 bases between. The CDR3 has 14 amino acids. CDR3 residues: CASSFGRSAAEQFF. CDR3 coding DNA: TGTGCCAGCAGTTTCGGCCGGAGTGCTGCTGAGCAGTTCTTC.

The table lists this clone with a count of one. V is TRBV7-9 and J is TRBJ1-2; maybe TRBD1 (6 bases). The CDR3 totals 13 residues. V gave up 3 bases and J gave up 4 bases, with 9 bases separating them. The V gene's germline CDR1 is SEHNR and CDR2 FQNEAQ (reference sequence). The CDR3: CASSLVRGYGYTF. The CDR3 region has the DNA TGTGCCAGCAGCTTGGTCAGGGGCTATGGCTACACCTTC.

The table lists this clone with a count of one. The rearrangement joins TRBV19 to TRBJ2-3; 7 positions agree with TRBD2. The trim removed 3 bases at V and 1 base at J, leaving 4 bases unmatched. Germline CDR1 LNHDA, CDR2 SQIVND (reference sequence). The CDR3 is made up of 15 amino acids. The CDR3 sequence is CASSMTSSGTDTQYF. CDR3 bases: TGTGCCAGTAGTATGACTAGCTCAGGCACAGATACGCAGTATTTT.

V is TRBV6-9 and J is TRBJ2-1; TRBD2 matches 14 bases. This CDR3 comprises 17 residues. The germline V gene encodes CDR1 MNHGY and CDR2 SVAAGI. V shed 6 bases, J shed 9 bases, and the junction held 13 bases outside the gene matches. CDR3 in amino acids: CASSRTAGLAGGSEQFF. DNA for the CDR3: TGTGCCAGCAGCCGGACAGCTGGACTAGCGGGGGGTAGTGAGCAGTTCTTC.

The chain combines TRBV5-5 with TRBJ1-1; D remains unclear. The CDR3 contains 16 residues. The V gene lost 4 bases and the J gene lost 3 bases, with 19 bases spanning the gap. Per germline, CDR1 SGHKS and CDR2 YYEKEE (reference sequence). The CDR3 sequence is CASSPLIEGRDTEAFF. The DNA of the CDR3 is TGTGCCAGCAGCCCTTTGATCGAGGGAAGGGACACTGAAGCTTTCTTT. Looking up the rest from reference TRBV5-5 and TRBJ1-1 gives the full variable domain: DAGVTQSPTHLIKTRGQQVTLRCSPISGHKSVSWYQQVLGQGPQFIFQYYEKEERGRGNFPDRFSARQFPNYSSELNVNALLLGDSALYLCASSPLIEGRDTEAFFGQGTRLTVV.

The rearrangement joins TRBV3-1 (or the pseudogene TRBV3-2) to TRBJ1-4; no reliable D call. Per germline, CDR1 LGHDT and CDR2 YNNKEL (reference sequence). The CDR3 is 14 residues long. V lost 4 bases and J lost 7, with 13 bases in between. This CDR3 is CASSLDLGGEKLFF. The CDR3 bases are TGTGCCAGCAGCCTTGACCTAGGCGGTGAAAAACTGTTTTTT.

The rearrangement links TRBV14 to TRBJ1-2, with 9 bases lining up with TRBD1. Germline trimming cut 6 bases from V and 3 bases from J; bases unmatched to any gene: 2. The CDR3 consists of 13 residues. Germline V gene sequence: CDR1 SGHDN, CDR2 FVKESK. The CDR3 sequence: CASSRTGDYGYTF. CDR3 bases: TGTGCCAGCAGTCGGACAGGGGACTATGGCTACACCTTC.

J is TRBJ2-2 and V is TRBV7-6, with D uncertain. Germline assignment: CDR1 SGHVS and CDR2 FNYEAQ. V was trimmed by 4 bases and J by 1 base, leaving 13 bases between them. This CDR3 spans 16 amino acids. The CDR3 DNA reads TGTGCCAGCAGCTACCGAAGCGTGGGGAACACCGGGGAGCTGTTTTTT. It translates to CASSYRSVGNTGELFF. The whole variable domain, filled in from reference TRBV7-6 and TRBJ2-2, reads GAGVSQSPRYKVTKRGQDVALRCDPISGHVSLYWYRQALGQGPEFLTYFNYEAQQDKSGLPNDRFSAERPEGSISTLTIQRTEQRDSAMYRCASSYRSVGNTGELFFGEGSRLTVL.

This sequence joins TRBV15 and TRBJ1-3, with TRBD1 identical over 7 bases. CDR1 is LNHNV and CDR2 is YYDKDF in the germline V gene (reference sequence). Trimming cost V 6 bases and J 1 base; bases outside gene matches: 3. This CDR3 is 14 amino acids long. CDR3 coding DNA: TGTGCCACCAGGGCAGGGGGATCTGGAAACACCATATATTTT. Its translation is CATRAGGSGNTIYF.

This sequence joins TRBV15 and TRBJ2-3; maybe TRBD2 (5 bases). From germline, CDR1 is LNHNV and CDR2 YYDKDF (reference sequence). This CDR3 is 15 amino acids long. Trimming took 4 bases from V and 4 from J, leaving 15 bases between them. The CDR3: CATSTERRRPDTQYF. As DNA, the CDR3 is TGTGCCACCAGCACCGAGCGGAGGCGGCCAGATACGCAGTATTTT.